The 8 T cell receptor beta chains reported below all come from one sample, sequenced in a study of T cell responses to AZD1222 COVID-19 vaccine. Sequenced by immunoSEQ multiplex PCR; TCRdb stores in-frame clones only, minus some. The repertoire includes about 86,000 clones, over 85% of them detected once, and 2.2% sits in the top ten. This material consisted of peripheral blood, taken on day 0 of AZD1222 vaccination. Receptors were obtained from an adult in good health.

CDR3 residues: CASSLGYGSRGVAGQPQHF. The CDR3 DNA follows: TGTGCCAGCAGCTTAGGTTACGGTAGTCGTGGAGTGGCAGGGCAGCCCCAGCATTTT. The chain has TRBV7-9 and TRBJ1-5, with D maybe TRBD1 (5 bases). V was pared by 1 base and J by 7 bases, with 26 bases between. The CDR3 consists of 19 residues. In germline, CDR1 is SEHNR, CDR2 FQNEAQ (reference sequence).

The chain is built from TRBV7-9 and TRBJ2-2; possibly TRBD1 for D (6 bases). This CDR3 contains 14 residues. CDR1 and CDR2 from the germline V gene are SEHNR and FQNEAQ (reference sequence). Trimming removed 5 bases from V and 8 bases from J, with 15 bases in between. CDR3 sequence: CASSQGFANGELFF. The CDR3, as DNA: TGTGCCAGCAGCCAGGGGTTTGCGAATGGGGAGCTGTTTTTT.

This chain joins TRBV6-5 and TRBJ1-1, with 10 bases fitting TRBD1. V lost 4 bases, J lost 2 bases, and 1 base stayed unmatched. Germline values: CDR1 MNHEY, CDR2 SVGAGI. The CDR3 has 14 residues. CDR3 bases: TGTGCCAGCAGTTGGGACAGGGGAAACACTGAAGCTTTCTTT. Translated, it gives CASSWDRGNTEAFF.

In this sample, this clone turned up once. CDR3 residues: CASSIDRAQVYGYTF. The DNA of the CDR3 is TGTGCCAGTAGTATAGACAGGGCGCAGGTCTATGGCTACACCTTC. This chain uses TRBV19 with TRBJ1-2; the D gene is possibly TRBD1 (5 bases). The CDR3 is made up of 15 amino acids. The V end was cut by 0 bases, the J end by 4 bases, with 12 bases between. CDR1 is LNHDA, CDR2 SQIVND, per germline (reference sequence).

A few counts support this clone. The V gene is TRBV28, the J gene TRBJ1-6; unclear D gene. This CDR3 is built from 17 residues. V shed 5 bases and J shed 0 bases, with 14 bases lying between them. Germline lookup yields CDR1 MDHEN and CDR2 SYDVKM. DNA for the CDR3: TGTGCCAGCAGTCCCTCCCCTGTGATCTCCTATAATTCACCCCTCCACTTT. It specifies CASSPSPVISYNSPLHF.

This chain joins TRBV2 and TRBJ1-1; the D is unclear. CDR3 length: 14 amino acids. V was clipped by 5 bases and J by 1 base, with 11 bases between them. The germline gives CDR1 SNHLY, CDR2 FYNNEI. DNA of the CDR3: TGTGCCAGCAGTCGCAACGGTAAGAACACTGAAGCTTTCTTT. Its protein product is CASSRNGKNTEAFF.

The chain has TRBV10-3 and TRBJ2-3; D is unclear. CDR3 length: 14 residues. V lost 2 bases and J lost 4, with 10 bases in between. The V gene's germline CDR1 is ENHRY and CDR2 SYGVKD. The chain's CDR3 is CAISEGLSPDTQYF. CDR3 nucleotides: TGTGCCATCAGTGAGGGCTTGTCTCCAGATACGCAGTATTTT.

The chain has TRBV3-1 (or the pseudogene TRBV3-2) and TRBJ2-5; D is unclear. V lost 5 bases to trimming and J lost 2 bases, with 3 bases between them. CDR1 is LGHDT and CDR2 is YNNKEL in the germline V gene (reference sequence). The CDR3 has 11 amino acids. CDR3 protein: CASSYQETQYF. CDR3 DNA: TGTGCCAGCAGCTATCAAGAGACCCAGTACTTC.